This TCR beta chain is from a study of cytomegalovirus exposure and HLA in healthy donors. Germline CDR1 is SGHNT and CDR2 is YYREEE (reference sequence). CDR3 length equals 15 residues. V gave up 3 bases and J gave up 5 bases; unmatched junction bases: 7. The PCR used 60 Vbeta and 13 Jbeta primers. The data were produced by immunoSEQ multiplex PCR, yet TCRdb's version contains in-frame clones alone and is incomplete. The sample yields about 190,000 clones, more than 85% seen once. Specimen: PBMCs. The origin of this receptor is a woman aged 18 to 35 in good health and CMV-seronegative. This rearrangement joins TRBV5-4 to TRBJ2-7; 11 bases agree with TRBD2. This CDR3 is CASSSIAGGPDEQYF. CDR3 bases: TGTGCCAGCAGCTCCATAGCGGGAGGGCCGGACGAGCAGTACTTC.